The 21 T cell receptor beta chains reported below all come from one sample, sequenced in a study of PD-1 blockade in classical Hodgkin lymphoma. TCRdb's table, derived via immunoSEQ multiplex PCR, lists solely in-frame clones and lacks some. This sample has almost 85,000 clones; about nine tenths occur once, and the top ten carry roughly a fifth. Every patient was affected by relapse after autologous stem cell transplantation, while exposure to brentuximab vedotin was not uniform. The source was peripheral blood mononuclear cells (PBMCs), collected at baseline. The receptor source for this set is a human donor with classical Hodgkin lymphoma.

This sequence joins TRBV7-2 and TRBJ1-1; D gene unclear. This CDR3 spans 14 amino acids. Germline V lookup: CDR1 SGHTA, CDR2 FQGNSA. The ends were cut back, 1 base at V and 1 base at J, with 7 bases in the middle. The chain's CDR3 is CASSLETQNTEAFF. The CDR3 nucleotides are TGTGCCAGCAGCTTAGAAACCCAGAACACTGAAGCTTTCTTT. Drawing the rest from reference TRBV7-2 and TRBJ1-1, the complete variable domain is GAGVSQSPSNKVTEKGKDVELRCDPISGHTALYWYRQSLGQGLEFLIYFQGNSAPDKSGLPSDRFSAERTGGSVSTLTIQRTQQEDSAVYLCASSLETQNTEAFFGQGTRLTVV.

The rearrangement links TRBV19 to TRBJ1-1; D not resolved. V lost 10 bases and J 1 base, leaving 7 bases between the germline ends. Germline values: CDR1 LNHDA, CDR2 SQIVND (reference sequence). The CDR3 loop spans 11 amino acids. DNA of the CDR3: TGTGCCACCCGACAGAACACTGAAGCTTTCTTT. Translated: CATRQNTEAFF.

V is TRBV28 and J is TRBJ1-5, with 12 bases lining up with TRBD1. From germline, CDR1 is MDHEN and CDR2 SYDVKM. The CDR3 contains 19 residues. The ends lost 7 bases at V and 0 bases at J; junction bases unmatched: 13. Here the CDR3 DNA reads TGTGCCAGCACCGAGGTAGGGACAGGGGGCTTTTATAGCAATCAGCCCCAGCATTTT. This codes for CASTEVGTGGFYSNQPQHF. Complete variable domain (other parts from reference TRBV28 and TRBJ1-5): DVKVTQSSRYLVKRTGEKVFLECVQDMDHENMFWYRQDPGLGLRLIYFSYDVKMKEKGDIPEGYSVSREKKERFSLILESASTNQTSMYLCASTEVGTGGFYSNQPQHFGDGTRLSIL.

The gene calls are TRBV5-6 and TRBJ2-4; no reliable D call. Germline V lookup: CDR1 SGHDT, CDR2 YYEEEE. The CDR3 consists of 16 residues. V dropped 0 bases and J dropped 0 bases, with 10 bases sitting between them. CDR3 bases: TGTGCCAGCAGCTTGGTGACAAATCTAGCCAAAAACATTCAGTACTTC. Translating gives CASSLVTNLAKNIQYF.

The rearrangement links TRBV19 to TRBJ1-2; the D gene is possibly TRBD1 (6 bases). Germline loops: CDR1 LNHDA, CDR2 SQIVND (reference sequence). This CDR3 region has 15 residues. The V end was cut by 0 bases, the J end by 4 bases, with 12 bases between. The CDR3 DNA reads TGTGCCAGTAGTATAGATCAACCAGGGGCCTATGGCTACACCTTC. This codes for CASSIDQPGAYGYTF.

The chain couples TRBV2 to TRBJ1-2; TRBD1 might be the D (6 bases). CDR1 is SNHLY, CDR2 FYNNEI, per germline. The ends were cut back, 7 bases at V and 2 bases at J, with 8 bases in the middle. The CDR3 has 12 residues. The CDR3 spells CASNQGNYGYTF. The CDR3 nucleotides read TGTGCCAGCAATCAGGGGAACTATGGCTACACCTTC.

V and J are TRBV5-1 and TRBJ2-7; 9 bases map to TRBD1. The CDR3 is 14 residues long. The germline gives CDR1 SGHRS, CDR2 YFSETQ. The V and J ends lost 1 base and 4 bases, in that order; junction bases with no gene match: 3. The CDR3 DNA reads TGCGCCAGCAGCTTGTTGGACAGGGGTTACGAGCAGTACTTC. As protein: CASSLLDRGYEQYF. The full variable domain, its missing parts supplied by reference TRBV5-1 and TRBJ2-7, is KAGVTQTPRYLIKTRGQQVTLSCSPISGHRSVSWYQQTPGQGLQFLFEYFSETQRNKGNFPGRFSGRQFSNSRSEMNVSTLELGDSALYLCASSLLDRGYEQYFGPGTRLTVT.

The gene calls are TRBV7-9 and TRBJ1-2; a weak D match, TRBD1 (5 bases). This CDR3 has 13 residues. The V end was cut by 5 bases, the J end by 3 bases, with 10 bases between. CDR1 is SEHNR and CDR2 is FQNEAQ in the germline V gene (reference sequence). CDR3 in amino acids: CASSPPGDYGYTF. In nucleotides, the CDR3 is TGTGCCAGCAGCCCACCGGGGGACTATGGCTACACCTTC.

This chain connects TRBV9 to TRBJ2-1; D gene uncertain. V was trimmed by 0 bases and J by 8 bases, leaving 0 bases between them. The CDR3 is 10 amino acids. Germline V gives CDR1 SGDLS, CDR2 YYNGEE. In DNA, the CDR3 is TGTGCCAGCAGCGTAGATGAGCAGTTCTTC. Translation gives CASSVDEQFF.

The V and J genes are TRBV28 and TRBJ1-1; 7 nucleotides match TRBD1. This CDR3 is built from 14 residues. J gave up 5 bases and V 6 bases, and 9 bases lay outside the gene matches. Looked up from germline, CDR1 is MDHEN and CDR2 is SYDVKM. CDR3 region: CASRLTNRGTEAFF. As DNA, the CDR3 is TGTGCCAGCAGACTAACGAACAGGGGTACTGAAGCTTTCTTT.

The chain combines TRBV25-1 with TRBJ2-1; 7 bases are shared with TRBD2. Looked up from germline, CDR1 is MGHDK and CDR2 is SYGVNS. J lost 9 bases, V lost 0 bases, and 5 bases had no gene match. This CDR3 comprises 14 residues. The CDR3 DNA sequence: TGTGCCAGCAGTGAATATAAGCGGGAATCTGAGCAGTTCTTC. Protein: CASSEYKRESEQFF.

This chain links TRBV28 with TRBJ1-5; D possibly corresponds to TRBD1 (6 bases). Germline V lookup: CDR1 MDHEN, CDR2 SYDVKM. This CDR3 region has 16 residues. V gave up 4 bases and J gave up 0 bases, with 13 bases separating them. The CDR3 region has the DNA TGTGCCAGCAGTTCCACCGGGACACCTAGCAATCAGCCCCAGCATTTT. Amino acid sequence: CASSSTGTPSNQPQHF.

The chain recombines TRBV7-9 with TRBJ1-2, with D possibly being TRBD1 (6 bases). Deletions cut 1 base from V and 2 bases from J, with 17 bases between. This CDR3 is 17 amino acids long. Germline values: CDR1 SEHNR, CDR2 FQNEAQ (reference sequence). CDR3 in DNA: TGTGCCAGCAGCTTAGATCTGGGGGCGAATCTAAACTATGGCTACACCTTC. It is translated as CASSLDLGANLNYGYTF.

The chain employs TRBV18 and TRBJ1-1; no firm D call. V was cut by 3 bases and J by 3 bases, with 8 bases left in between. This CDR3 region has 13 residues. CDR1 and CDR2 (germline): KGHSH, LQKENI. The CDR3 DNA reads TGTGCCAGCTCACCCTCTGTAGACACTGAAGCTTTCTTT. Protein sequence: CASSPSVDTEAFF.

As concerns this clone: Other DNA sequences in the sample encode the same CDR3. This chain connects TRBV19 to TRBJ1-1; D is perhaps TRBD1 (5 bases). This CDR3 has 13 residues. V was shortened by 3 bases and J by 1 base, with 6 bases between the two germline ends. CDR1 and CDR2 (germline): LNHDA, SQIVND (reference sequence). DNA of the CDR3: TGTGCCAGTAGTATTCAGGGGAACACTGAAGCTTTCTTT. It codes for CASSIQGNTEAFF.

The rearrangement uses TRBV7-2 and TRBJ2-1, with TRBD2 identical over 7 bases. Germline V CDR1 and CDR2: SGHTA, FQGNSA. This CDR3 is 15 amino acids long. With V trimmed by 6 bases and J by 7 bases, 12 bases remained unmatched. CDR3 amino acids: CASRLDGGRGNEQFF. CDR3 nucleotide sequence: TGTGCCAGCAGGCTCGATGGCGGGAGAGGGAATGAGCAGTTCTTC.

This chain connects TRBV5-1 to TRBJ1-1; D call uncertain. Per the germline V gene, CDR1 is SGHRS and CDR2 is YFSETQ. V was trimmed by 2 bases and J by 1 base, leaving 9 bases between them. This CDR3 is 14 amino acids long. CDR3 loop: CASSFPGENTEAFF. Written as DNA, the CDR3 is TGCGCCAGCAGCTTCCCGGGTGAGAACACTGAAGCTTTCTTT. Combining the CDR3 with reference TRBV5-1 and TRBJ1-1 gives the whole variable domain KAGVTQTPRYLIKTRGQQVTLSCSPISGHRSVSWYQQTPGQGLQFLFEYFSETQRNKGNFPGRFSGRQFSNSRSEMNVSTLELGDSALYLCASSFPGENTEAFFGQGTRLTVV.

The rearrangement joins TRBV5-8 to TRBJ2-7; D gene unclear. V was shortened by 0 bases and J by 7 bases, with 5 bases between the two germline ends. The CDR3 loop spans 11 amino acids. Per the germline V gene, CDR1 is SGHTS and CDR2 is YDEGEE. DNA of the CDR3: TGTGCCAGCAGCTTGGTGGAGGAGCAGTACTTC. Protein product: CASSLVEEQYF.

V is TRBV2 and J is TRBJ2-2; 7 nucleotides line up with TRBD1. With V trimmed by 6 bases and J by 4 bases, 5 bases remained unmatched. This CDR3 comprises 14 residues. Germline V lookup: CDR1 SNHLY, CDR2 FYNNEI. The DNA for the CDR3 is TGTGCCAGCAGCAGACAGGGCGGCACCGGGGAGCTGTTTTTT. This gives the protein CASSRQGGTGELFF.

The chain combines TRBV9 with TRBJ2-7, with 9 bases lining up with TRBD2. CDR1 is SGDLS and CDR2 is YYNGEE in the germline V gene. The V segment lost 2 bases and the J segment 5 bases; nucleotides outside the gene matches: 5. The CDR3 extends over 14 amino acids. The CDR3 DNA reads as TGTGCCAGCAGCGTCGTTAGCGGGAGTAACGAGCAGTACTTC. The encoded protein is CASSVVSGSNEQYF.

CDR3 DNA: TGTGCCACCAGCCGGACAGGGATAACTGAAGCTTTCTTT. As protein: CATSRTGITEAFF. V and J are TRBV15 and TRBJ1-1; 8 bases fit TRBD1. The CDR3 runs to 13 residues. CDR1 and CDR2 from the germline V gene are LNHNV and YYDKDF (reference sequence). V was clipped by 5 bases and J by 5 bases; unmatched bases: 4.